What follows describes a single T cell receptor (beta chain). Its antigen is not known. The source of the sample is a study of shared clonotypes between healthy human individuals. Study at large: With ages of 18 to 49, the donors were a couple of women and three men.

Only CD45RO-negative cells positively selected for CCR7 counted as naive CD8 cells, so terminally differentiated effector memory CD45RA+ cells were excluded. Germline values: CDR1 MNHEY, CDR2 SMNVEV (reference sequence). Trimming removed 5 bases at V and 3 bases at J, with 18 bases between. CDR3 length equals 16 residues. TCRdb's copy holds only in-frame clones and misses some; the assay was immunoSEQ multiplex PCR. This table holds about 2 million clones, just under 95% found once. Study conclusions and caveats: Estimated clonotype richness was generally higher in naive than memory subsets. Sequencing depth was a factor that was expected to affect clonotype sharing among donors.

The origin of this receptor is a man between 18 and 29 years old in good health. The gene calls are TRBV27 and TRBJ2-3; a possible D gene is TRBD2 (5 bases). The sequencing input was naive CD8+ T cells sorted from blood. Here the CDR3 reads CASSPLAGPITDTQYF. The CDR3 region has the DNA TGTGCCAGCAGTCCCCTGGCGGGTCCCATTACAGATACGCAGTATTTT.